This T cell receptor (beta chain) was recovered during a study of blood T cell repertoires in COVID-19. Method: immunoSEQ multiplex PCR; TCRdb's copy keeps in-frame clones and lacks some. The repertoire includes about 180,000 clones, more than 75% of them detected once, and around an eighth sits in the top ten. The CDR3 has 18 residues. Per germline, CDR1 SEHNR and CDR2 FQNEAQ (reference sequence). V was pared by 1 base and J by 3 bases, with 19 bases between. The source of this sequence is a woman in her 70s with COVID-19, enrolled during active disease. V is TRBV7-9 and J is TRBJ1-5; unclear D gene. The sample consisted of peripheral blood. In nucleotides, the CDR3 is TGTGCCAGCAGCTTAGGTCGGATCCAGAGGGTTTCCAATCAGCCCCAGCATTTT. It specifies CASSLGRIQRVSNQPQHF.